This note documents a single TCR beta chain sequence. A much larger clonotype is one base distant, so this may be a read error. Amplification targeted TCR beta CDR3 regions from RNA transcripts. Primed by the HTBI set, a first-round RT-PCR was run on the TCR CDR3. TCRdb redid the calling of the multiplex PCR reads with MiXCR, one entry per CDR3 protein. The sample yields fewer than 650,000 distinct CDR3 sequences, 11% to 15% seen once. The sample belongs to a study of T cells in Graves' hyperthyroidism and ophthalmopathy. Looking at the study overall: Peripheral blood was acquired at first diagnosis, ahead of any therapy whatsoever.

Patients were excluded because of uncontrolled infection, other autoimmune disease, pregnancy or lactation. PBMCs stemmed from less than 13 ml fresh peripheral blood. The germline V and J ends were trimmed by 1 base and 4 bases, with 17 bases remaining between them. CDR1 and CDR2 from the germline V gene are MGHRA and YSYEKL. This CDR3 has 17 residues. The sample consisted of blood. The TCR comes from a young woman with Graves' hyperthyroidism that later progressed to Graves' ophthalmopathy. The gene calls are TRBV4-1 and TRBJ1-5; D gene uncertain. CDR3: CASSQVESEFTNQPQHF. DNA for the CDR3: TGCGCCAGCAGCCAAGTAGAGTCGGAGTTTACTAATCAGCCCCAGCATTTT.